The 21 T cell receptor beta chains in this list originate from one sample, sequenced in a study of T cells in Graves' hyperthyroidism and ophthalmopathy. Amplification targeted TCR beta CDR3 regions from RNA transcripts. First-round RT-PCR with HTBI primers amplified the TCR CDR3 region. TCRdb re-called the multiplex PCR reads through MiXCR, storing one row per CDR3 protein. The sample shows roughly 510,000 distinct CDR3 sequences, around 43% of them seen only once. Specimen: peripheral blood or thyroid tissue (not recorded which). Receptors were obtained from an adult woman with Graves' disease, either hyperthyroidism or ophthalmopathy (not recorded which).

This clonotype has a handful of counts. CDR3 protein: CAWSRRSFSYEQYF. As DNA, the CDR3 is TGTGCCTGGAGTCGGCGAAGCTTCTCCTACGAGCAGTACTTC. The V and J genes are TRBV30 and TRBJ2-7; no firm D call. Germline V gene data show CDR1 as GTSNPN and CDR2 as SVGIG (reference sequence). V was clipped by 2 bases and J by 0 bases, with 11 bases between them. The CDR3 runs to 14 residues. Full variable domain (remainder filled in from reference TRBV30 and TRBJ2-7): SQTIHQWPATLVQPVGSPLSLECTVEGTSNPNLYWYRQAAGRGLQLLFYSVGIGQISSEVPQNLSASRPQDRQFILSSKKLLLSDSGFYLCAWSRRSFSYEQYFGPGTRLTVT.

As regards this clonotype: A read error may be the cause here, since a much bigger clone is one base away. The rearrangement links TRBV6-5 to TRBJ1-5; no firm D call. Germline CDR1 MNHEY, CDR2 SVGAGI. The CDR3 sequence is 13 residues long. CDR3 in DNA: TGTGCCAGCAGTTACTCGGAAAATCAGCCCCGGCATTTT. Encoded protein: CASSYSENQPRHF.

This clonotype has only a few counts. The CDR3 region has the DNA TGTGCCAGCGCGACAGGGCTGAACACTGAAGCTTTCTTT. Its protein is CASATGLNTEAFF. The chain uses TRBV7-8 and TRBJ1-1; 7 positions agree with TRBD1. Germline assignment: CDR1 SGHVS and CDR2 FQNEAQ. The CDR3 has 13 amino acids. Trimming cost V 8 bases and J 0 bases; bases outside gene matches: 3.

This clonotype was seen ten or more times. This chain uses TRBV12-3 or TRBV12-4 with TRBJ2-7; unclear D gene. The CDR3 totals 15 residues. The V end lost 5 bases, the J end lost 0 bases, and 14 bases lay between the germline ends. CDR3 loop: CASSPGPHHSYEQYF. For the CDR3, the DNA is TGTGCCAGCAGTCCTGGGCCTCACCACTCCTACGAGCAGTACTTC.

This rearrangement joins TRBV18 to TRBJ2-6; unclear D gene. CDR3 length equals 15 residues. Germline assignment: CDR1 KGHSH and CDR2 LQKENI. V lost 0 bases to trimming and J lost 0 bases, with 3 bases between them. The CDR3 is CASSPPRSGANVLTF. The CDR3 DNA sequence: TGTGCCAGCTCACCACCCCGCTCTGGGGCCAACGTCCTGACTTTC. Based on the CDR3 plus reference TRBV18 and TRBJ2-6, the full variable domain is NAGVMQNPRHLVRRRGQEARLRCSPMKGHSHVYWYRQLPEEGLKFMVYLQKENIIDESGMPKERFSAEFPKEGPSILRIQQVVRGDSAAYFCASSPPRSGANVLTFGAGSRLTVL.

The genes are TRBV20-1 and TRBJ2-5; D not resolved. V gave up 4 bases and J gave up 1 base, with 4 bases separating them. From germline, CDR1 is DFQATT and CDR2 SNEGSKA (reference sequence). CDR3 size: 11 residues. Written as DNA, the CDR3 is TGCAGTGCTACCCTCCAAGAGACCCAGTACTTC. This gives the protein CSATLQETQYF.

This clonotype was detected ten times or more. The chain joins TRBV6-5 to TRBJ2-2, with 8 bases matching TRBD1. The CDR3 loop spans 13 amino acids. Germline loops: CDR1 MNHEY, CDR2 SVGAGI. J gave up 9 bases and V 5 bases, and 5 bases lay outside the gene matches. CDR3 coding DNA: TGTGCCAGCAGTAAACCAGGGGGCCGGGAGCTGTTTTTT. This translates into CASSKPGGRELFF.

The rearrangement joins TRBV7-9 to TRBJ2-6; possibly TRBD1 for D (6 bases). The germline gives CDR1 SEHNR, CDR2 FQNEAQ (reference sequence). The CDR3 has 18 amino acids. V was shortened by 5 bases and J by 2 bases, with 19 bases between the two germline ends. CDR3 DNA sequence: TGTGCCAGCAGCCAGTCCCCCAGGGGTTGGGCTGGGGCCAACGTCCTGACTTTC. Translated, it gives CASSQSPRGWAGANVLTF.

The chain employs TRBV7-9 and TRBJ2-7; no definite D call. The CDR3 extends over 12 amino acids. V lost 5 bases and J lost 4, with 9 bases in between. CDR1 is SEHNR, CDR2 FQNEAQ, per germline (reference sequence). The DNA for the CDR3 is TGTGCCAGCAGCCACCGAATATACGAGCAGTACTTC. It translates to CASSHRIYEQYF. The full variable domain, in which reference TRBV7-9 and TRBJ2-7 provide the parts outside the CDR3, is DTGVSQNPRHKITKRGQNVTFRCDPISEHNRLYWYRQTLGQGPEFLTYFQNEAQLEKSRLLSDRFSAERPKGSFSTLEIQRTEQGDSAMYLCASSHRIYEQYFGPGTRLTVT.

This clonotype has a handful of counts. This chain joins TRBV20-1 and TRBJ2-5; 9 bases fit TRBD2. Germline V lookup: CDR1 DFQATT, CDR2 SNEGSKA (reference sequence). This CDR3 comprises 15 residues. V lost 5 bases to trimming and J lost 5 bases; unmatched junction nucleotides: 12. The CDR3 nucleotides are TGCAGTGCTTATACCCGGCGGGAGGGCCATGAGACCCAGTACTTC. Its protein is CSAYTRREGHETQYF.

This clonotype was detected only a few times. One end of the junction fails to match germline, which may point to a read error. The rearrangement links TRBV10-3 to TRBJ1-5, with D perhaps matching TRBD1 (5 bases). Germline values: CDR1 ENHRY, CDR2 SYGVKD. The CDR3 spans 14 residues. The CDR3 nucleotides are TGTGCCATCAGTCCAGGGACCGAGGGTCAGCCCCAACATTTT. Amino acids: CAISPGTEGQPQHF.

A remark on this clonotype: This likely comes from a read error, as the CDR3 has no conserved phenylalanine or tryptophan at its end. J is TRBJ2-7 and V is TRBV7-4; TRBD2 matches 9 bases. J lost 2 bases, V lost 2 bases, and 1 base had no gene match. There are 14 residues in the CDR3. Per germline, CDR1 SGHVT and CDR2 SQSDAQ. This CDR3 is CASSLRGGAYEQYL. The CDR3 DNA reads as TGTGCCAGCAGCTTACGCGGGGGGGCCTACGAGCAGTACCTC.

The V and J genes are TRBV6-1 and TRBJ1-1; D is unresolved. V lost 1 base and J 1 base, leaving 7 bases between the germline ends. CDR3 length equals 14 residues. CDR1 and CDR2 from the germline V gene are MNHNS and SASEGT. CDR3 nucleotide sequence: TGTGCCAGCAGTGAAGGGCCAGAGAACACTGAAGCTTTCTTT. Protein sequence: CASSEGPENTEAFF.

This clonotype was recorded many times. CDR3: CASSPSLGETQYF. The DNA of the CDR3 is TGTGCCAGCAGCCCCTCACTCGGGGAGACCCAGTACTTC. The chain is built from TRBV7-9 and TRBJ2-5, with no clear D. CDR1 and CDR2 from the germline V gene are SEHNR and FQNEAQ (reference sequence). This CDR3 is built from 13 residues. Trimming stripped 5 bases from V and 5 bases from J, with 12 bases between.

This clonotype appeared a single time. V gene TRBV12-3 or TRBV12-4 combines with J gene TRBJ1-2; TRBD1 might be the D (6 bases). The V end lost 0 bases, the J end lost 8 bases, and 10 bases lay between the germline ends. CDR3 size: 13 residues. The CDR3 protein is CASSLAGAPGYTF. CDR3 sequence (DNA): TGTGCCAGCAGTTTAGCGGGGGCGCCCGGCTACACCTTC.

The rearrangement links TRBV12-3 or TRBV12-4 to TRBJ2-7; D might be TRBD1 (6 bases). This CDR3 comprises 13 residues. The V end lost 9 bases, the J end lost 2 bases, and 14 bases lay between the germline ends. CDR3 region: CASRGQYTYEQYF. In nucleotides, the CDR3 is TGTGCCAGTAGAGGACAGTACACCTACGAGCAGTACTTC.

Ten or more counts support this clonotype. J is TRBJ2-5 and V is TRBV20-1; possible D gene TRBD2, 6 bases. The CDR3 has 13 amino acids. Germline assignment: CDR1 DFQATT and CDR2 SNEGSKA (reference sequence). This CDR3 is CSGTSGAPKTQYF. The CDR3 DNA reads as TGCAGCGGGACCTCGGGAGCCCCAAAGACCCAGTACTTC.

This clonotype was found many times. J is TRBJ2-7 and V is TRBV20-1; 9 nucleotides align to TRBD1. The CDR3 covers 15 residues. V lost 6 bases, J lost 2 bases, and 11 bases stayed unmatched. The V gene's germline CDR1 is DFQATT and CDR2 SNEGSKA (reference sequence). The chain's CDR3 is CSATFSGQGAYEQYF. CDR3 sequence (DNA): TGCAGTGCAACCTTTTCGGGACAGGGTGCCTACGAGCAGTACTTC.

This clonotype was seen more than once but under ten times. The chain recombines TRBV2 with TRBJ1-2; possible D gene TRBD1, 6 bases. V was pared by 7 bases and J by 4 bases, with 16 bases between. Germline V gives CDR1 SNHLY, CDR2 FYNNEI. CDR3 length: 14 amino acids. The CDR3 loop is CASTSERGAYGYTF. The CDR3 DNA sequence: TGTGCCAGCACTTCAGAAAGGGGGGCCTATGGCTACACCTTC.

The rearrangement uses TRBV7-9 and TRBJ1-5; D remains unclear. Germline V gene lookup returns CDR1 SEHNR and CDR2 FQNEAQ (reference sequence). This CDR3 is built from 13 residues. Trimming removed 5 bases from V and 4 bases from J, with 9 bases in between. The CDR3 spells CASSGGPNQPQHF. The CDR3 DNA is TGTGCCAGCAGCGGAGGACCGAATCAGCCCCAGCATTTT.

In this sample, this clonotype turned up a few times. V and J are TRBV10-3 and TRBJ1-1; D remains unclear. Trimming took 0 bases from V and 6 from J, leaving 8 bases between them. From germline, CDR1 is ENHRY and CDR2 SYGVKD. The CDR3 extends over 13 amino acids. The CDR3, as DNA: TGTGCCATCAGTGAGTCTGGGGATTCTGAAGCTTTCTTT. Translated: CAISESGDSEAFF.